This T cell receptor beta chain was recorded in a study of blood T cell repertoires in COVID-19. Study-level background: Acute and convalescent COVID-19 specimens originated in the United States, Italy and Spain. The analysed material was cDNA or gDNA that came from T cells, B-cell-depleted T cells, or PBMCs.

Authors' analysis steps: Reference gene primer amplification gave nucleated cell count estimates. Profiling relied on immunoSEQ multiplex PCR, and the TCRdb table lists in-frame clones only, not all of them. V and J calls plus clone size are reproduced from that table; the DNA served to infer D and trimming. This sample has 120,000 to 150,000 clones; over 80% occur once, and the top ten carry approximately 0.98%. V dropped 2 bases and J dropped 5; count of bases not matched to a gene: 6. Germline V CDR1 and CDR2: SGHRS, YFSETQ. CDR3 length: 17 amino acids. The chain uses TRBV5-1 and TRBJ2-1, with 14 bases that match TRBD2. This clonotype was obtained from a woman aged 45-65 years with acute or convalescent COVID-19. Input material: peripheral blood. CDR3 protein: CASSFGLAGGIHNEQFF. Written as DNA, the CDR3 is TGCGCCAGCAGCTTTGGACTAGCGGGGGGCATCCACAATGAGCAGTTCTTC.